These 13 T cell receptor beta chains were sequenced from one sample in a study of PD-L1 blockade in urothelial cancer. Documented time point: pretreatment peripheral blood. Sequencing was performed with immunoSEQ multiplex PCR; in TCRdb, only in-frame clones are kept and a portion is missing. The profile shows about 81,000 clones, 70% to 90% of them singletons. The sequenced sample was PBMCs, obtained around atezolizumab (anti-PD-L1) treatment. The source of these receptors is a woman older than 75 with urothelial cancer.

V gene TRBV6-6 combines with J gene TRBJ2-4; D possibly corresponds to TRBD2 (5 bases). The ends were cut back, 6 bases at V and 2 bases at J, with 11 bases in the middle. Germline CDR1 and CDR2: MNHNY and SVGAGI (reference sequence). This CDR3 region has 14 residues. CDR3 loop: CASSGGGPKNIQYF. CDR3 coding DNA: TGTGCCAGCAGCGGCGGAGGCCCCAAAAACATTCAGTACTTC.

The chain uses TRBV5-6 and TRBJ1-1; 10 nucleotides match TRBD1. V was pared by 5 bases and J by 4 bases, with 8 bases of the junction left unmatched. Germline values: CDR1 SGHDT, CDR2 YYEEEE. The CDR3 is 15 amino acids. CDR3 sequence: CASRRRTGGFTEAFF. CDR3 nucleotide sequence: TGTGCCAGCAGACGCCGGACAGGGGGGTTCACTGAAGCTTTCTTT.

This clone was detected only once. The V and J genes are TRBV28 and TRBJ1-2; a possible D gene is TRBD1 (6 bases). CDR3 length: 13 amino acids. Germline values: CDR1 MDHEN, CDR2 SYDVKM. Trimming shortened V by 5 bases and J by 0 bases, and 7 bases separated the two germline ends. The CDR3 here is CASSGGPNYGYTF. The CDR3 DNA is TGTGCCAGCAGTGGGGGCCCTAACTATGGCTACACCTTC.

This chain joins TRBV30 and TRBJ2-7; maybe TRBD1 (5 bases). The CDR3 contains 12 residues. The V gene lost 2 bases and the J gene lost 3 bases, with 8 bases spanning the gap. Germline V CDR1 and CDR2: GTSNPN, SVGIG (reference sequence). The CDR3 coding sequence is TGTGCCTGGAGTCGCGACAGCTACGAGCAGTACTTC. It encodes CAWSRDSYEQYF.

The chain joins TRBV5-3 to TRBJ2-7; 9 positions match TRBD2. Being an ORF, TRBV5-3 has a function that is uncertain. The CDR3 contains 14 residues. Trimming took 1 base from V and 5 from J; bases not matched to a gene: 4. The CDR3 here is CARSLSSGDDEQYF. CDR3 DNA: TGTGCCAGAAGCTTGTCTAGCGGGGACGACGAGCAGTACTTC.

As DNA, the CDR3 is TGTGCCAGCAGCTTAACCTTTGAGGGCAATCAGCCCCAGCATTTT. Amino acid sequence: CASSLTFEGNQPQHF. The rearrangement links TRBV7-8 to TRBJ1-5, with D uncertain. V dropped 2 bases and J dropped 2 bases, with 10 bases sitting between them. CDR1 is SGHVS, CDR2 FQNEAQ, per germline. The CDR3 spans 15 residues. The entire variable domain, with the rest obtained from reference TRBV7-8 and TRBJ1-5, is as follows: GAGVSQSPRYKVAKRGQDVALRCDPISGHVSLFWYQQALGQGPEFLTYFQNEAQLDKSGLPSDRFFAERPEGSVSTLKIQRTQQEDSAVYLCASSLTFEGNQPQHFGDGTRLSIL.

The chain's CDR3 is CASSELAGGPSVEDEQYF. In DNA, the CDR3 is TGTGCCAGCAGTGAACTAGCGGGAGGGCCCTCGGTGGAGGACGAGCAGTACTTC. The rearrangement joins TRBV28 to TRBJ2-7, with TRBD2 identical over 13 bases. This CDR3 has 18 amino acids. The trim removed 5 bases at V and 5 bases at J, leaving 15 bases unmatched. CDR1 MDHEN and CDR2 SYDVKM come from the germline V gene. The whole variable domain, filled in from reference TRBV28 and TRBJ2-7, reads DVKVTQSSRYLVKRTGEKVFLECVQDMDHENMFWYRQDPGLGLRLIYFSYDVKMKEKGDIPEGYSVSREKKERFSLILESASTNQTSMYLCASSELAGGPSVEDEQYFGPGTRLTVT.

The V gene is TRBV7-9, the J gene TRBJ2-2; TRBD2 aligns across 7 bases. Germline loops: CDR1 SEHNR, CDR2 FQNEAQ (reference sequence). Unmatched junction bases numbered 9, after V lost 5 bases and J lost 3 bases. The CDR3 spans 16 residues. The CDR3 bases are TGTGCCAGCAGCCCCACCCGGGGGGTACACACCGGGGAGCTGTTTTTT. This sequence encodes CASSPTRGVHTGELFF.

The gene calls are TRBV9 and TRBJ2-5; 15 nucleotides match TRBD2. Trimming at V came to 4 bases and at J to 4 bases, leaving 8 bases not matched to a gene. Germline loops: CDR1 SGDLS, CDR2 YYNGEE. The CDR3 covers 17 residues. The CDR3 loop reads CASSPQLGLAGGETQYF. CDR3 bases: TGTGCCAGCAGCCCCCAATTGGGACTAGCGGGAGGAGAGACCCAGTACTTC.

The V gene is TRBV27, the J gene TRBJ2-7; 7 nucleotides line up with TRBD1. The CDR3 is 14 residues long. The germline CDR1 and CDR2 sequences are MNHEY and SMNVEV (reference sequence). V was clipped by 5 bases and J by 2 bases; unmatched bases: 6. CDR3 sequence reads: CASSPWDSTYEQYF. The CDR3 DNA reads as TGTGCCAGCAGTCCCTGGGACAGCACCTACGAGCAGTACTTC.

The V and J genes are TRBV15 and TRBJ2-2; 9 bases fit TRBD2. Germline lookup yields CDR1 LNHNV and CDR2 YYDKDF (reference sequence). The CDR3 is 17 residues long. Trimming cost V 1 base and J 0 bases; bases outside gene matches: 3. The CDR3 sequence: CATSRVRGGSNTGELFF. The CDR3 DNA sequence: TGTGCCACCAGCAGAGTGCGGGGGGGGTCGAACACCGGGGAGCTGTTTTTT.

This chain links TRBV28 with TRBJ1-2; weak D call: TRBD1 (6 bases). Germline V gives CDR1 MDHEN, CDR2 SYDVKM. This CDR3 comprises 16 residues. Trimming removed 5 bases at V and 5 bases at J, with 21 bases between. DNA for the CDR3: TGTGCCAGCAGTGACACCGGGACACCTATCGAGTATGGCTACACCTTC. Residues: CASSDTGTPIEYGYTF.

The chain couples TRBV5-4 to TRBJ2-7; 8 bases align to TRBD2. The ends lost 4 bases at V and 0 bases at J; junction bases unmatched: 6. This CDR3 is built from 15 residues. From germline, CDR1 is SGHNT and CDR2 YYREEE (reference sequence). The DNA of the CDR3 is TGTGCCAGCAGCGACTTCGGGACTAGCTCCTACGAGCAGTACTTC. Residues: CASSDFGTSSYEQYF.